A single sample gave rise to the 6 T cell receptor beta chains below, sequenced in a study of blood T cell repertoires in COVID-19. Clones were read by immunoSEQ multiplex PCR, and TCRdb kept only the in-frame ones, dropping some. This table has about 190,000 clones, 78% appearing once. What was sequenced was peripheral blood. These TCRs come from an elderly woman with active or convalescent COVID-19.

The V and J genes are TRBV19 and TRBJ1-1; D is uncertain. Germline assignment: CDR1 LNHDA and CDR2 SQIVND (reference sequence). This CDR3 has 13 amino acids. Trimming pared 7 bases from V and 0 bases from J, leaving 9 bases between. CDR3 sequence: CASMYTMNTEAFF. For the CDR3, the DNA is TGTGCCAGTATGTACACCATGAACACTGAAGCTTTCTTT.

The gene calls are TRBV7-6 and TRBJ1-3; D possibly corresponds to TRBD1 (5 bases). The germline CDR1 and CDR2 sequences are SGHVS and FNYEAQ. There are 14 residues in the CDR3. Trimming pared 5 bases from V and 2 bases from J, leaving 10 bases between. In DNA, the CDR3 is TGTGCCAGCAGCCCGACAGATACTGGAAACACCATATATTTT. Translating it yields CASSPTDTGNTIYF.

The genes are TRBV19 and TRBJ2-3, with D possibly TRBD2 on 5 matching bases. Per the germline V gene, CDR1 is LNHDA and CDR2 is SQIVND (reference sequence). This CDR3 contains 15 residues. Trimming pared 2 bases from V and 1 base from J, leaving 10 bases between. The CDR3 loop is CASSISGIGTDTQYF. CDR3 nucleotide sequence: TGTGCCAGTAGTATATCGGGGATCGGCACAGATACGCAGTATTTT.

The chain recombines TRBV11-3 with TRBJ2-7; 14 positions match TRBD2. The CDR3 extends over 17 amino acids. Trimming removed 4 bases from V and 2 bases from J; junction bases left unmatched: 7. Looked up from germline, CDR1 is SGHNT and CDR2 is YENEEA. CDR3 coding DNA: TGTGCCAGCAGCTCTGGACTAGCGGGGGGCCGGCCCTACGAGCAGTACTTC. Its translation: CASSSGLAGGRPYEQYF. Variable domain in full (rest from reference TRBV11-3 and TRBJ2-7): EAGVVQSPRYKIIEKKQPVAFWCNPISGHNTLYWYLQNLGQGPELLIRYENEEAVDDSQLPKDRFSAERLKGVDSTLKIQPAELGDSAVYLCASSSGLAGGRPYEQYFGPGTRLTVT.

V is TRBV5-4 and J is TRBJ2-3, with 10 nucleotides matching TRBD2. Trimming cost V 1 base and J 5 bases; bases outside gene matches: 4. Germline CDR1 reads SGHNT; CDR2 reads YYREEE (reference sequence). The CDR3 loop spans 15 amino acids. The CDR3 spells CASSLSLAGEDTQYF. CDR3 DNA sequence: TGTGCCAGCAGCTTGAGTCTAGCGGGGGAAGATACGCAGTATTTT.

The chain links TRBV5-4 to TRBJ1-5, with unresolved D. Trimming pared 4 bases from V and 0 bases from J, leaving 23 bases between. CDR1 and CDR2 (germline): SGHNT, YYREEE (reference sequence). The CDR3 runs to 19 residues. CDR3 protein: CASSLYETIKNYSNQPQHF. Written as DNA, the CDR3 is TGTGCCAGCAGCCTGTATGAGACAATAAAAAATTATAGCAATCAGCCCCAGCATTTT.